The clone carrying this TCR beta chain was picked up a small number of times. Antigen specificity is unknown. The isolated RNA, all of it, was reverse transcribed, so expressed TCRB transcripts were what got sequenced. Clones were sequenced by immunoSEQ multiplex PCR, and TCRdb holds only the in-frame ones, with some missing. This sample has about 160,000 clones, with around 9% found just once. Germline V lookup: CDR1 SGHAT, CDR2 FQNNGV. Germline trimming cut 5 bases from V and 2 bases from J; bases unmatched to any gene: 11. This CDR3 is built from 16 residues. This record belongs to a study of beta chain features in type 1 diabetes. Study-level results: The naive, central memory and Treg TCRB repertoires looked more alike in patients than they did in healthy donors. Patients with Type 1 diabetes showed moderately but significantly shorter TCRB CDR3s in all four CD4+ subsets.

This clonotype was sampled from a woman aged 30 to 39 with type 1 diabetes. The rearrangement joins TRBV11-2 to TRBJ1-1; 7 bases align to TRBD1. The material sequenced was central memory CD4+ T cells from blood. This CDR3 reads CASSPGGQRANTEAFF. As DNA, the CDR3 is TGTGCCAGCAGCCCAGGGGGACAGCGGGCTAACACTGAAGCTTTCTTT.